These 17 T cell receptor beta chains were sequenced from one sample in a study of cytomegalovirus exposure and HLA in healthy donors. A multiplex PCR was run with 60 Vbeta primers and 13 Jbeta primers. Repertoires were generated with immunoSEQ multiplex PCR, while TCRdb's copy carries only in-frame clones and drops some. The data contain about 130,000 clones, roughly 82% of them singletons. The sample consisted of PBMCs. The receptors come from a boy younger than 18 in good health and CMV-seronegative.

The gene calls are TRBV27 and TRBJ1-4, with TRBD1 identical over 8 bases. Germline V gene sequence: CDR1 MNHEY, CDR2 SMNVEV (reference sequence). This CDR3 is 17 amino acids long. J lost 0 bases, V lost 2 bases, and 5 bases had no gene match. CDR3 bases: TGTGCCAGCAGTTTAGGCAGGGGGCAACCAACTAATGAAAAACTGTTTTTT. Translating it yields CASSLGRGQPTNEKLFF.

V usage is TRBV10-3 and J usage is TRBJ1-1, with TRBD1 identical over 7 bases. CDR3 length: 13 amino acids. CDR1 and CDR2 from the germline V gene are ENHRY and SYGVKD. The ends lost 7 bases at V and 11 bases at J; junction bases unmatched: 13. This chain's CDR3 is CAITEGWDRRAFF. As DNA, the CDR3 is TGTGCCATCACCGAGGGGTGGGACAGAAGGGCTTTCTTT.

V gene TRBV7-6 combines with J gene TRBJ1-5; perhaps TRBD1 as D (5 bases). CDR1 is SGHVS, CDR2 FNYEAQ, per germline. The V and J ends lost 5 bases and 4 bases respectively, with 12 bases between them. CDR3 length: 14 amino acids. The CDR3 loop is CASSPGGGNQPQHF. CDR3 nucleotide sequence: TGTGCCAGCAGCCCCGGCGGGGGGAATCAGCCCCAGCATTTT.

CDR3 loop: CASSLFVTDTQYF. CDR3 nucleotide sequence: TGCGCCAGCAGCTTGTTCGTGACAGATACGCAGTATTTT. The chain has TRBV5-1 and TRBJ2-3; D ambiguous. This CDR3 has 13 amino acids. From germline, CDR1 is SGHRS and CDR2 YFSETQ. The V end lost 1 base, the J end lost 3 bases, and 6 bases lay between the germline ends.

The V call is TRBV5-1, the J call TRBJ2-5, with 7 positions matching TRBD2. V was pared by 3 bases and J by 5 bases, with 4 bases of the junction left unmatched. The CDR3 has 13 amino acids. Per germline, CDR1 SGHRS and CDR2 YFSETQ. CDR3 loop: CASSSRDYETQYF. The CDR3 nucleotides are TGCGCCAGCAGCTCCCGGGACTATGAGACCCAGTACTTC. Full variable domain (rest looked up from reference TRBV5-1 and TRBJ2-5): KAGVTQTPRYLIKTRGQQVTLSCSPISGHRSVSWYQQTPGQGLQFLFEYFSETQRNKGNFPGRFSGRQFSNSRSEMNVSTLELGDSALYLCASSSRDYETQYFGPGTRLLVL.

V usage is TRBV11-3 and J usage is TRBJ2-1, with a weak D call TRBD2 (6 bases). CDR1 and CDR2 (germline): SGHNT, YENEEA. The ends were cut back, 0 bases at V and 15 bases at J, with 12 bases in the middle. The CDR3 length is 12 residues. CDR3 region: CASSLEGRDRFF. For the CDR3, the DNA is TGTGCCAGCAGCTTAGAGGGGCGGGATAGGTTCTTC. The full variable domain, its missing parts supplied by reference TRBV11-3 and TRBJ2-1, is EAGVVQSPRYKIIEKKQPVAFWCNPISGHNTLYWYLQNLGQGPELLIRYENEEAVDDSQLPKDRFSAERLKGVDSTLKIQPAELGDSAVYLCASSLEGRDRFFGPGTRLTVL.

J is TRBJ2-7 and V is TRBV20-1; weak D call: TRBD2 (6 bases). Germline CDR1 and CDR2: DFQATT and SNEGSKA (reference sequence). The CDR3 is 11 residues long. Deletions cut 5 bases from V and 5 bases from J, with 10 bases between. CDR3 bases: TGCAGTGCTGAGGGGACTGACGAGCAGTACTTC. Encoded protein: CSAEGTDEQYF.

The rearrangement joins TRBV6-1 to TRBJ1-5; 7 bases are a match to TRBD1. J lost 7 bases, V lost 4 bases, and 10 bases had no gene match. Germline V CDR1 and CDR2: MNHNS, SASEGT. The CDR3 spans 15 residues. This CDR3 reads CASSGTGTVSQPQHF. Here the CDR3 DNA reads TGTGCCAGCAGTGGAACCGGGACAGTAAGCCAGCCCCAGCATTTT.

The rearrangement joins TRBV27 to TRBJ2-3; 8 bases are shared with TRBD2. Germline trimming cut 7 bases from V and 4 bases from J; bases unmatched to any gene: 7. The CDR3 spans 14 residues. Germline V gives CDR1 MNHEY, CDR2 SMNVEV (reference sequence). The CDR3 reads CASKLREGADTQYF. In DNA, the CDR3 is TGTGCCAGCAAACTACGGGAGGGGGCAGATACGCAGTATTTT.

The chain carries TRBV7-2 and TRBJ2-1, with 11 bases fitting TRBD2. The ends lost 6 bases at V and 7 bases at J; junction bases unmatched: 8. Germline assignment: CDR1 SGHTA and CDR2 FQGNSA. This CDR3 is 15 amino acids long. CDR3 sequence reads: CASSFSGRGVNEQFF. For the CDR3, the DNA is TGTGCCAGCAGTTTTAGCGGGAGGGGGGTTAATGAGCAGTTCTTC.

V usage is TRBV30 and J usage is TRBJ2-7; maybe TRBD1 (6 bases). The CDR3 spans 13 residues. Trimming left V 4 bases short and J 7 bases short, with 17 bases between. Per germline, CDR1 GTSNPN and CDR2 SVGIG (reference sequence). Here the CDR3 reads CAWTPPGTGEQYF. The CDR3 nucleotides read TGTGCCTGGACCCCCCCTGGAACAGGGGAGCAGTACTTC. Together with reference TRBV30 and TRBJ2-7, the CDR3 gives the full variable domain: SQTIHQWPATLVQPVGSPLSLECTVEGTSNPNLYWYRQAAGRGLQLLFYSVGIGQISSEVPQNLSASRPQDRQFILSSKKLLLSDSGFYLCAWTPPGTGEQYFGPGTRLTVT.

The chain joins TRBV30 to TRBJ2-2; TRBD2 aligns across 8 bases. The CDR3 is made up of 13 amino acids. Germline lookup yields CDR1 GTSNPN and CDR2 SVGIG (reference sequence). V gave up 3 bases and J gave up 4 bases; unmatched junction bases: 1. The CDR3 is CAWRSGSTGELFF. CDR3 coding DNA: TGTGCCTGGAGGAGCGGGAGCACCGGGGAGCTGTTTTTT.

The gene calls are TRBV10-1 and TRBJ2-5, with 11 bases fitting TRBD2. This CDR3 contains 14 residues. Germline V gene data show CDR1 as WNHNN and CDR2 as SYGVQD (reference sequence). With 5 bases clipped from V and 6 bases from J, the junction kept 5 bases outside the gene matches. The CDR3 region is CASSLAGGGKTQYF. In DNA, the CDR3 is TGCGCCAGCAGTCTAGCGGGAGGAGGAAAGACCCAGTACTTC.

The genes are TRBV4-1 and TRBJ2-5; TRBD2 matches 7 bases. This CDR3 region has 13 residues. The V gene end was trimmed by 4 bases and the J gene end by 5 bases; junction bases not matched to a gene: 4. Germline V gene data show CDR1 as MGHRA and CDR2 as YSYEKL. The CDR3 sequence is CASSRLASETQYF. Written as DNA, the CDR3 is TGCGCCAGCAGCCGACTAGCCAGTGAGACCCAGTACTTC.

CDR3: CASSLFGGSSYNEQFF. The CDR3 DNA reads as TGTGCCAGCAGTTTATTTGGCGGGAGCTCCTACAATGAGCAGTTCTTC. J is TRBJ2-1 and V is TRBV27; 7 nucleotides line up with TRBD2. CDR3 length: 16 residues. V lost 1 base and J lost 0; bases outside the gene matches: 3. Germline V gene sequence: CDR1 MNHEY, CDR2 SMNVEV (reference sequence).

The chain has TRBV18 and TRBJ2-7; TRBD2 agrees at 16 bases. Losses at the gene ends were 3 bases for V and 5 bases for J; bases not matched to a gene: 4. The length of the CDR3 is 16 residues. Germline CDR1 is KGHSH and CDR2 is LQKENI. The CDR3 loop reads CASSPGLAGGPDEQYF. The CDR3 region has the DNA TGTGCCAGCTCACCGGGACTAGCGGGAGGGCCCGACGAGCAGTACTTC.

The rearrangement uses TRBV29-1 and TRBJ2-1, with 10 bases lining up with TRBD2. J lost 6 bases, V lost 6 bases, and 5 bases had no gene match. The CDR3 totals 13 residues. Germline assignment: CDR1 SQVTM and CDR2 ANQGSEA. CDR3 sequence: CSVAAGGINEQFF. The CDR3 DNA reads as TGCAGCGTCGCAGCGGGAGGGATCAATGAGCAGTTCTTC.